The next 17 T cell receptor beta chains were all read from a single sample in a study of brain T cells in children with intractable seizures. Surgery cases with the highest brain T cell transcript signatures were chosen for sequencing. Using immunoSEQ multiplex PCR, the repertoire was profiled, and TCRdb retains in-frame clones only, with some absent. Of around 5,200 clones in the sample, about 90% were seen once. This specimen consisted of resected brain tissue, obtained at surgery. The receptors shown here come from a boy younger than two with focal cortical dysplasia and intractable seizures.

The rearrangement links TRBV6-6 to TRBJ2-4; 8 bases are a match to TRBD2. V was clipped by 7 bases and J by 0 bases; unmatched bases: 8. This CDR3 is 16 amino acids long. Germline V gene lookup returns CDR1 MNHNY and CDR2 SVGAGI (reference sequence). The chain's CDR3 is CASTLAGDIAKNIQYF. In DNA form, the CDR3 reads TGTGCCAGCACTCTAGCGGGCGATATAGCCAAAAACATTCAGTACTTC.

CDR3 region: CASSLYLPFIHHNSPLHF. Written as DNA, the CDR3 is TGTGCCAGCAGCCTCTACCTTCCTTTCATACATCATAATTCACCCCTCCACTTT. V usage is TRBV3-1 (or the pseudogene TRBV3-2) and J usage is TRBJ1-6; no clear D. The germline V gene encodes CDR1 LGHDT and CDR2 YNNKEL (reference sequence). CDR3 length equals 18 residues. V shed 4 bases and J shed 5 bases, with 21 bases lying between them.

The CDR3 DNA reads as TGTGCCAGCAGTATTACAGGGGTAAGGGATAATGAAAAACTGTTTTTT. Protein: CASSITGVRDNEKLFF. This sequence joins TRBV28 and TRBJ1-4; 7 nucleotides align to TRBD1. After removal of 5 bases from V and 4 bases from J, the junction contained 10 bases not matched to a gene. The length of the CDR3 is 16 residues. Looked up from germline, CDR1 is MDHEN and CDR2 is SYDVKM.

The rearrangement uses TRBV7-9 and TRBJ2-2, with 8 bases identical to TRBD1. There are 14 residues in the CDR3. From germline, CDR1 is SEHNR and CDR2 FQNEAQ (reference sequence). After removal of 5 bases from V and 5 bases from J, the junction contained 4 bases not matched to a gene. CDR3 residues: CASSRQGRTGELFF. The CDR3 DNA follows: TGTGCCAGCAGCCGACAGGGGCGAACCGGGGAGCTGTTTTTT.

The chain has TRBV6-1 and TRBJ1-5; the D gene is possibly TRBD1 (6 bases). The CDR3 covers 15 residues. Between the trimmed V and J ends, which lost 2 bases and 6 bases, there was a span of 14 bases. CDR1 is MNHNS, CDR2 SASEGT, per germline. CDR3 coding DNA: TGTGCCAGCAGTGAACTCGGGGGCAGGGGTCAGCCCCAGCATTTT. Translating gives CASSELGGRGQPQHF.

This clone occurred a few times. This chain links TRBV12-5 with TRBJ2-5; a possible D gene is TRBD1 (6 bases). Trimming cost V 2 bases and J 5 bases, with 15 bases left between them. The length of the CDR3 is 15 residues. Germline CDR1 and CDR2: LGHNT and FRNRAP. CDR3 in amino acids: CASGLFTGFWETQYF. CDR3 sequence (DNA): TGTGCTAGTGGTTTGTTCACAGGGTTTTGGGAGACCCAGTACTTC.

The rearrangement links TRBV5-6 to TRBJ2-7; no reliable D call. The V end was cut by 0 bases, the J end by 6 bases, with 7 bases between. Per the germline V gene, CDR1 is SGHDT and CDR2 is YYEEEE. The CDR3 runs to 12 residues. This CDR3 reads CASSLALFEQYF. The DNA of the CDR3 is TGTGCCAGCAGCTTGGCTCTGTTCGAGCAGTACTTC.

The rearrangement uses TRBV13 and TRBJ2-3, with D maybe TRBD2 (6 bases). Per the germline V gene, CDR1 is PRHDT and CDR2 is FYEKMQ (reference sequence). V was clipped by 2 bases and J by 4 bases, with 16 bases between them. The CDR3 is 16 residues long. The CDR3 here is CASSLRSGGWADTQYF. CDR3 DNA: TGTGCCAGCAGCTTAAGATCTGGGGGGTGGGCAGATACGCAGTATTTT.

The V and J genes are TRBV9 and TRBJ2-2; weak D call: TRBD2 (6 bases). Deletions cut 3 bases from V and 6 bases from J, with 18 bases between. The length of the CDR3 is 16 residues. Germline CDR1 SGDLS, CDR2 YYNGEE. The CDR3 reads CASSAQTRFGAGELFF. CDR3 in DNA: TGTGCCAGCAGCGCTCAGACTAGATTTGGGGCCGGGGAGCTGTTTTTT.

The chain employs TRBV7-9 and TRBJ1-5; D remains ambiguous. Germline V CDR1 and CDR2: SEHNR, FQNEAQ (reference sequence). The CDR3 totals 12 residues. V lost 2 bases to trimming and J lost 6 bases, with 5 bases between them. CDR3 amino acids: CASSLNGQPQHF. In nucleotides, the CDR3 is TGTGCCAGCAGCTTAAACGGTCAGCCCCAGCATTTT.

The chain couples TRBV7-2 to TRBJ2-4; no definite D call. Trimming took 1 base from V and 3 from J, leaving 7 bases between them. The CDR3 extends over 14 amino acids. The germline V gene has CDR1 SGHTA and CDR2 FQGNSA. The CDR3 DNA reads as TGTGCCAGCAGCTTAGGCCTAGACAAAAACATTCAGTACTTC. Encoded protein: CASSLGLDKNIQYF.

Here the CDR3 DNA reads TGTGCCAGCAGCGGATCGGGGGACATTCAGTACTTC. Residues: CASSGSGDIQYF. V usage is TRBV9 and J usage is TRBJ2-4; possible D gene TRBD2, 6 bases. V lost 3 bases and J 8 bases, leaving 9 bases between the germline ends. Looked up from germline, CDR1 is SGDLS and CDR2 is YYNGEE. CDR3 size: 12 residues.

The chain recombines TRBV4-1 with TRBJ1-2; 7 bases match TRBD1. Germline V CDR1 and CDR2: MGHRA, YSYEKL. The junction had 8 bases not matched to a gene; V was cut back by 1 base and J by 3 bases. The CDR3 totals 16 residues. CDR3 coding DNA: TGCGCCAGCAGCCAAGCGACCAACAGGGGAGACTATGGCTACACCTTC. It translates to CASSQATNRGDYGYTF.

The gene calls are TRBV3-1 (or the pseudogene TRBV3-2) and TRBJ2-1; tentative D call: TRBD2 (7 bases). Trimming pared 1 base from V and 5 bases from J, leaving 18 bases between. Germline assignment: CDR1 LGHDT and CDR2 YNNKEL (reference sequence). CDR3 length: 17 residues. The CDR3 sequence is CASSQVLGAGVHNEQFF. The CDR3 DNA sequence: TGTGCCAGCAGCCAAGTTTTGGGGGCGGGAGTCCACAATGAGCAGTTCTTC.

J is TRBJ2-1 and V is TRBV4-1, with unresolved D. V lost 1 base and J lost 6, with 4 bases in between. The CDR3 totals 12 residues. The germline V gene encodes CDR1 MGHRA and CDR2 YSYEKL. The CDR3 sequence is CASSQAGNEQFF. The CDR3 bases are TGCGCCAGCAGCCAAGCGGGCAATGAGCAGTTCTTC.

The CDR3 sequence is CASSRTSGRANEQYF. Written as DNA, the CDR3 is TGTGCCAGCAGTCGCACTAGCGGGAGGGCTAACGAGCAGTACTTC. The chain couples TRBV28 to TRBJ2-7, with 13 bases aligning to TRBD2. The germline CDR1 and CDR2 sequences are MDHEN and SYDVKM. This CDR3 spans 15 amino acids. V shed 5 bases, J shed 5 bases, and the junction held 6 bases outside the gene matches.

In DNA form, the CDR3 reads TGTGCCATCAGTTATAAAGATTCTAGCCAACTAAGGGACGAGCAGTACTTC. As protein: CAISYKDSSQLRDEQYF. V and J are TRBV10-3 and TRBJ2-7, with a weak D call TRBD2 (5 bases). Trimming pared 5 bases from V and 5 bases from J, leaving 25 bases between. The CDR3 is made up of 17 amino acids. Germline V gene data show CDR1 as ENHRY and CDR2 as SYGVKD.